A selection of T cell receptor beta chains follows, all from one sample in a study of neurological immune-mediated disorders. TCRdb called the 5' RACE reads again in MiXCR, with one record for every CDR3 protein. Among around 94,000 distinct CDR3 sequences listed, 3.5% were seen once. The sample consisted of PBMCs. These receptors came from a woman between 18 and 29 years old with multiple sclerosis. Each CDR3 is given with its conserved first and last residue. A D gene is named only where the DNA matches it firmly. Size is stated for part of the rows, as once, few or many counts, or as a class when the clone is expanded.

clone_size,v_call,j_call,d_call,cdr3_nt,cdr3_aa
many,TRBV18,TRBJ1-1,.,TGTGCCAGCTCACCTGGGTGGGACACTGAAGCTTTCTTT,CASSPGWDTEAFF
many,TRBV5-1,TRBJ2-5,.,TGCGCCAGCAGCTTGAGAGGTCAACAAGAGACCCAGTACTTC,CASSLRGQQETQYF
many,TRBV7-2,TRBJ1-1,.,TGTGCCAGCAGCATGGGAACGAACACTGAAGCTTTCTTT,CASSMGTNTEAFF
many,TRBV20-1,TRBJ2-3,TRBD2,TGCAGTGCACGGGTAGCGGGGGGGTCAAACCGTCGCACAGATACGCAGTATTTT,CSARVAGGSNRRTDTQYF
many,TRBV5-1,TRBJ2-7,.,TGCGCCAGCAGCTTAACAGGGACCTACGAGCAGTACTTC,CASSLTGTYEQYF
many,TRBV10-2,TRBJ2-5,TRBD1,TGCGCCAGCGGTCTGAGGACAGGGGGGAAAGAGACCCAGTACTTC,CASGLRTGGKETQYF
many,TRBV21-1,TRBJ2-2,.,TGTGCCAGCAGCAAAGTTGGAATAACAGGTCCCACCGGGGAGCTGTTTTTT,CASSKVGITGPTGELFF
many,TRBV5-5,TRBJ2-1,TRBD1,TGTGCCAGCAGCTCAGACAGGGGAGACAATGAGCAGTTCTTC,CASSSDRGDNEQFF
many,TRBV6-5,TRBJ1-1,.,TGTGCCAGCAGTTACTATTCGGGGGGCGCGATCGCTGAAGCTTTCTTT,CASSYYSGGAIAEAFF
many,TRBV6-5,TRBJ2-6,.,TGTGCCAGCAGAAAGGACGGGTCTGGGGCCAACGTCCTGACTTTC,CASRKDGSGANVLTF
many,TRBV20-1,TRBJ2-7,TRBD2,TGCAGTGCAGCGGGACTACCAACCTACGAGCAGTACTTC,CSAAGLPTYEQYF
many,TRBV10-2,TRBJ1-1,.,TGCGCCAGCAGTCAATCCTCCAGGGCTTCTGAAGCTTTCTTT,CASSQSSRASEAFF
many,TRBV20-1,TRBJ2-4,.,TGCAGTGCTAGAGACAGGGGAAAAAACATTCAGTACTTC,CSARDRGKNIQYF
many,TRBV12-3/TRBV12-4,TRBJ1-5,TRBD1,TGTGCCAGCACCCCACAGGGGGCGGTTGGCAATCAGCCCCAGCATTTT,CASTPQGAVGNQPQHF
many,TRBV20-1,TRBJ2-1,TRBD1,TGCAGTGCCCAGAACAGGGGGCCAAATGAGCAGTTCTTC,CSAQNRGPNEQFF
many,TRBV2,TRBJ2-2,TRBD2,TGTGCCAGCAGTGACCCCCTAGCGGAGTCCACCGGGGAGCTGTTTTTT,CASSDPLAESTGELFF
many,TRBV6-5,TRBJ1-6,.,TGTGCCAGCAGTTATCGAGGAAGGGATTCACCCCTCCACTTT,CASSYRGRDSPLHF
many,TRBV7-3,TRBJ2-3,.,TGTGCCAGCAGAGGGACGGCAAGCTTGGGAAAGCAGTATTTT,CASRGTASLGKQYF
many,TRBV20-1,TRBJ1-4,.,TGCAGTGCGCCCACAGGCCCCAGGGGTGAAAAACTGTTTTTT,CSAPTGPRGEKLFF
many,TRBV6-2/TRBV6-3,TRBJ2-7,.,TGTGCCAGCAGTTACTCCTCAAGCTCAGTTAACGAGCAGTACTTC,CASSYSSSSVNEQYF
many,TRBV27,TRBJ2-5,TRBD2,TGTGCCAGCAGTTTATATGGTAGCGGGGGCGGGAAAGAGACCCAGTACTTC,CASSLYGSGGGKETQYF
many,TRBV7-2,TRBJ1-3,.,TGTGCCAGCAGCTTAGTGGCGGTTGGAAACACCATATATTTT,CASSLVAVGNTIYF
many,TRBV20-1,TRBJ2-5,.,TGCAGTGCTGCCCAGGGGAGTCAAGAGACCCAGTACTTC,CSAAQGSQETQYF
.,TRBV5-1,TRBJ2-3,.,TGCGCCAGCAGCTTGGAGGTGAGCGGAGGCTCCACAGATACGCAGTATTTT,CASSLEVSGGSTDTQYF
many,TRBV5-1,TRBJ2-1,.,TGCGCCAGCATGCTTCGGGGCGCTTCCTACAATGAGCAGTTCTTC,CASMLRGASYNEQFF
many,TRBV5-1,TRBJ1-2,TRBD1,TGCGCCAGCAGCTTAGACAGGGTTGGTGGCTACACCTTC,CASSLDRVGGYTF
many,TRBV18,TRBJ2-7,.,TGTGCCAGCTCACCAGGTACAACGCGCTCCTACGAGCAGTACTTC,CASSPGTTRSYEQYF
many,TRBV6-1,TRBJ2-3,TRBD2,TGTGCCAGCAGGGGGGGGACAGATACGCAGTATTTT,CASRGGTDTQYF
many,TRBV12-3/TRBV12-4,TRBJ1-5,.,TGTGCCAGCAGTTTACTCAGCCTAAGTCAGCCCCAGCATTTT,CASSLLSLSQPQHF
few,TRBV7-6,TRBJ2-1,TRBD2,TGTGCCAGCAGCATGACTAGCGGGACCTACAATGAGCAGTTCTTC,CASSMTSGTYNEQFF
many,TRBV11-1,TRBJ2-7,.,TGTGCCAGCAGTCCGATTTCAATTAATATCTACGAGCAGTACTTC,CASSPISINIYEQYF
many,TRBV7-8,TRBJ2-7,TRBD2,TGTGCCAGCAGCAAAAGCGGGGGGCGAAGCTACGAGCAGTACTTC,CASSKSGGRSYEQYF
many,TRBV20-1,TRBJ1-2,TRBD1,TGCAGATGCAGGGGGCCAGGTGGCTACACCTTC,CRCRGPGGYTF
.,TRBV7-6,TRBJ2-1,TRBD2,TGTGCCAGCAGCTCTAATCGTCTAGCGGGCGGTAATGAGCAGTTCTTC,CASSSNRLAGGNEQFF
many,TRBV20-1,TRBJ1-2,TRBD1,TGCAGTGCTAGGGGGACAGGGAATGGCTACACCTTC,CSARGTGNGYTF
many,TRBV12-3/TRBV12-4,TRBJ1-2,.,TGTGCCAGCAGTTTAGTTTCTAACTATGGCTACACCTTC,CASSLVSNYGYTF
many,TRBV6-2/TRBV6-3,TRBJ2-7,.,TGTGCCAGCAGTTACCCGGAAGGGGCCTACGAGCAGTACTTC,CASSYPEGAYEQYF